These 27 T cell receptor beta chains came from one sample sequenced in a study of CXCR3-negative and CXCR3-positive naive CD8 T cells. 5' RACE with UMI labels generated the TRB cDNA libraries. TCRdb reprocessed the 5' RACE reads and keeps a single row for each CDR3 protein, giving no DNA. The repertoire table contains about 5,800 distinct CDR3 sequences. Sequencing used naive CXCR3- CD8+ T cells from blood. This sample's subset: CD45RO-CCR7+CD27+CD95- naive CD8+ T cells lacking CXCR3 (TNR3-). The receptor set was obtained from a human donor in good health. Some clones in this sample may be carry-over from other donors' samples.

The chain joins TRBV19 to TRBJ1-1; the D call from TCRdb, TRBD1, cannot be confirmed without DNA. The CDR3 loop spans 16 amino acids. The germline CDR1 and CDR2 sequences are LNHDA and SQIVND (reference sequence). The CDR3 loop is CASTSTGQGGVTEAFF.

In terms of frequency, this clonotype is medium-sized. The chain has TRBV4-1 and TRBJ2-7; TCRdb's D call of TRBD1 is untestable without DNA. The CDR3 has 15 amino acids. CDR1 is MGHRA and CDR2 is YSYEKL in the germline V gene. The CDR3 protein is CASSQDGDSLYEQYF.

This clonotype shows up as medium-sized by frequency. The V call is TRBV27, the J call TRBJ2-2; with no DNA, the TCRdb D assignment of TRBD2 cannot be verified. This CDR3 comprises 15 residues. Germline CDR1 MNHEY, CDR2 SMNVEV (reference sequence). Here the CDR3 reads CASSLRARNTGELFF.

In terms of frequency, this clonotype is medium-sized. The V call is TRBV29-1, the J call TRBJ2-2; as DNA is missing, the TRBD1 call by TCRdb cannot be tested. The CDR3 has 16 amino acids. The germline gives CDR1 SQVTM, CDR2 ANQGSEA. The CDR3 sequence: CSVGGTNSRNTGELFF.

Measured by frequency, this clonotype is medium-sized. The V and J genes are TRBV4-3 and TRBJ2-7; checking the TCRdb D call of TRBD2 is not possible without DNA. The CDR3 sequence is 16 residues long. The V gene's germline CDR1 is LGHNA and CDR2 YSLEER. The CDR3 here is CASSHPGTSPTYEQYF.

The chain uses TRBV11-2 and TRBJ2-5. The CDR3 has 13 residues. Germline V lookup: CDR1 SGHAT, CDR2 FQNNGV. The CDR3 region is CASSLEVSETQYF.

The chain carries TRBV19 and TRBJ2-7; TCRdb designates TRBD1, a call that cannot be tested without DNA. CDR3 length: 15 residues. Germline values: CDR1 LNHDA, CDR2 SQIVND (reference sequence). This CDR3 reads CASSMGTESSYEQYF.

This clonotype ranks as medium-sized in terms of frequency. This chain connects TRBV9 to TRBJ2-1; TCRdb's D call of TRBD2 is untestable without DNA. The CDR3 consists of 17 residues. CDR1 and CDR2 (germline): SGDLS, YYNGEE. CDR3 in amino acids: CASSERVHVGAGDEQFF.

The chain has TRBV6-2 or TRBV6-3 and TRBJ1-4; the TRBD1 assignment by TCRdb is unverifiable without DNA. The CDR3 runs 15 residues. CDR1 MNHEY and CDR2 SVGEGT come from the germline V gene. The CDR3 sequence: CASSRYAPGNEKLFF.

Measured by frequency, this clonotype is medium-sized. The V and J genes are TRBV12-3 or TRBV12-4 and TRBJ2-7; TCRdb returns TRBD1, unconfirmable since there is no DNA. The CDR3 consists of 13 residues. The CDR3 protein is CASSPGQTYEQYF.

This clonotype is classed as medium-sized by frequency. The gene calls are TRBV6-5 and TRBJ2-7; TCRdb's D gene call, TRBD2, goes unchecked for lack of DNA. The CDR3 sequence is 16 residues long. Germline CDR1 is MNHEY and CDR2 is SVGAGI. CDR3 region: CASSPGGSGGSYEQYF.

This chain uses TRBV6-5 with TRBJ1-1; as DNA is missing, the TRBD1 call by TCRdb cannot be tested. The germline V gene encodes CDR1 MNHEY and CDR2 SVGAGI. CDR3 length: 14 residues. The CDR3 here is CASSTQGIYTEAFF.

The V gene is TRBV7-9, the J gene TRBJ2-3; the TCRdb D gene call, TRBD1, has no DNA to confirm it. CDR3 length: 15 residues. Germline values: CDR1 SEHNR, CDR2 FQNEAQ (reference sequence). The CDR3 here is CASSSTGTGPDTQYF.

V gene TRBV7-9 combines with J gene TRBJ2-7; TCRdb selects TRBD1, and the lack of DNA leaves this call unchecked. The CDR3 has 16 amino acids. Germline V gene data show CDR1 as SEHNR and CDR2 as FQNEAQ (reference sequence). The CDR3 is CASSLSGTLSSYEQYF.

By frequency, this clonotype is medium-sized. V gene TRBV20-1 combines with J gene TRBJ2-1; no DNA is available, so the TRBD2 call from TCRdb remains unchecked. The CDR3 sequence is 19 residues long. Germline CDR1 is DFQATT and CDR2 is SNEGSKA (reference sequence). CDR3: CSARDTGLAGGNSYNEQFF.

The rearrangement links TRBV7-2 to TRBJ1-2. Germline V gene data show CDR1 as SGHTA and CDR2 as FQGNSA. The CDR3 is 15 amino acids. CDR3 residues: CASSLNLVSRDGYTF.

The chain is built from TRBV4-3 and TRBJ2-1. CDR1 is LGHNA, CDR2 YSLEER, per germline. The CDR3 is 18 residues long. The CDR3 is CASSQDSLASGPYNEQFF.

This chain connects TRBV20-1 to TRBJ2-7; lacking DNA, the TRBD1 call made by TCRdb goes unchecked. Germline-derived CDR1 and CDR2 are DFQATT and SNEGSKA (reference sequence). The CDR3 consists of 12 residues. The CDR3: CSARQGGYEQYF.

By frequency, this clonotype is medium-sized. The genes are TRBV5-1 and TRBJ2-5; TCRdb gives TRBD1 as the D gene, but with no DNA this cannot be confirmed. The CDR3 contains 15 residues. Germline V gene sequence: CDR1 SGHRS, CDR2 YFSETQ. CDR3 loop: CASSNPYRGWETQYF.

This clonotype is called medium-sized based on its frequency. The V gene is TRBV20-1, the J gene TRBJ1-1. The V gene's germline CDR1 is DFQATT and CDR2 SNEGSKA (reference sequence). The CDR3 length is 15 residues. CDR3 protein: CSARGGRRMNTEAFF.

This sequence joins TRBV15 and TRBJ1-1. Germline CDR1 is LNHNV and CDR2 is YYDKDF (reference sequence). The CDR3 is 12 amino acids. This CDR3 reads CATSTSTIEAFF.

This clonotype is deemed medium-sized by its frequency. The chain couples TRBV13 to TRBJ2-5; TCRdb returns TRBD1, unconfirmable since there is no DNA. Germline V CDR1 and CDR2: PRHDT, FYEKMQ (reference sequence). The CDR3 covers 13 residues. CDR3 sequence reads: CASSMGTQETQYF. Complete variable domain (other parts from reference TRBV13 and TRBJ2-5): AAGVIQSPRHLIKEKRETATLKCYPIPRHDTVYWYQQGPGQDPQFLISFYEKMQSDKGSIPDRFSAQQFSDYHSELNMSSLELGDSALYFCASSMGTQETQYFGPGTRLLVL.

The genes are TRBV19 and TRBJ2-1; TCRdb picks TRBD1, but there is no DNA to check that call. Germline V CDR1 and CDR2: LNHDA, SQIVND (reference sequence). This CDR3 has 12 residues. The CDR3 loop is CATRDGYNEQFF. Looking up the rest from reference TRBV19 and TRBJ2-1 gives the full variable domain: DGGITQSPKYLFRKEGQNVTLSCEQNLNHDAMYWYRQDPGQGLRLIYYSQIVNDFQKGDIAEGYSVSREKKESFPLTVTSAQKNPTAFYLCATRDGYNEQFFGPGTRLTVL.

The V and J genes are TRBV6-5 and TRBJ1-1; without DNA, the TCRdb call of TRBD1 cannot be checked. The length of the CDR3 is 15 residues. Germline assignment: CDR1 MNHEY and CDR2 SVGAGI. Here the CDR3 reads CASSYSGTGHTEAFF.

This chain uses TRBV25-1 with TRBJ1-1; TCRdb calls TRBD1, which cannot be checked without DNA. The germline V gene has CDR1 MGHDK and CDR2 SYGVNS. This CDR3 contains 13 residues. CDR3: CASSVDRASEAFF.

V usage is TRBV29-1 and J usage is TRBJ1-1. The germline CDR1 and CDR2 sequences are SQVTM and ANQGSEA. This CDR3 has 14 residues. The CDR3 region is CSVVGTVTNTEAFF.

The gene calls are TRBV3-1 and TRBJ2-7. Germline lookup yields CDR1 LGHDT and CDR2 YNNKEL (reference sequence). There are 13 residues in the CDR3. CDR3 sequence reads: CASSQEGQLGKYF.